This T cell receptor beta chain appears in the sequencing data of a study of T cell changes during pregnancy in multiple sclerosis. The data were produced by immunoSEQ multiplex PCR, yet TCRdb's version contains in-frame clones alone and is incomplete. The repertoire has about 42,000 clones, about 96% of them found once; the top ten carry roughly 1%. Trimming took 2 bases from V and 1 from J, leaving 12 bases between them. Germline CDR1 GTSNPN, CDR2 SVGIG (reference sequence). The CDR3 spans 15 residues. The chain joins TRBV30 to TRBJ1-5; tentative D call: TRBD1 (6 bases). The input for sequencing was peripheral blood, taken in the second trimester of pregnancy. The sequence was obtained from a female donor with multiple sclerosis, enrolled in a pregnancy study. The CDR3 DNA is TGTGCCTGGAGTAGACCGGGACACAGCAATCAGCCCCAGCATTTT. This sequence encodes CAWSRPGHSNQPQHF.